The clone carrying this T cell receptor (beta chain) was observed a few times. Its antigen is still unknown. This sample is part of a study of T cells in Graves' hyperthyroidism and ophthalmopathy. Study-wide results and limits: Blood also carried most thyroid clonotypes expanded above 0.001.

CDR1 and CDR2 (germline): SEHNR, FQNEAQ (reference sequence). This CDR3 comprises 14 residues. V was pared by 11 bases and J by 1 base, with 12 bases between. TCR beta CDR3 region amplification was performed from RNA transcripts. Researchers ran a first-round RT-PCR on the TCR CDR3 using the HTBI primer set. TCRdb re-called the multiplex PCR reads through MiXCR, storing one row per CDR3 protein. The repertoire holds a few hundred thousand distinct CDR3 sequences, with about a sixth as singletons. Sequencing used blood. The chain employs TRBV7-9 and TRBJ2-6; D is possibly TRBD2 (5 bases). This TCR derives from a woman aged 40 to 49 with Graves' ophthalmopathy. DNA for the CDR3: TGTGCCTGCCCGGGAAGGTCTGGGGCCAACGTCCTGACTTTC. Translated: CACPGRSGANVLTF.